Listed below are T cell receptor beta chains from one sample, sequenced in a study of T cell repertoires in aging, cancer and after chemotherapy. In TCRdb, the multiplex PCR reads were re-called with MiXCR into one record per CDR3 protein. The table lists a few thousand distinct CDR3 sequences, around 50% of them singletons, with roughly three fifths in the top ten. Specimen: blood. All receptors derive from a human donor with a blood cancer. Both conserved end residues are part of each CDR3. D genes are given only for firm matches.

v_call: TRBV12-3/TRBV12-4
d_call: -
cdr3_aa: CASKGEDQETQYF

v_call: TRBV6-5
d_call: -
cdr3_aa: CASSYSRGGKPQHF

v_call: TRBV29-1
d_call: -
cdr3_aa: CSVDRNGNYNEQFF

v_call: TRBV12-3/TRBV12-4
d_call: -
cdr3_aa: CASSLGRSLDTQYF

v_call: TRBV7-2
d_call: TRBD2
cdr3_aa: CASSLDSPAGYNEQFF

v_call: TRBV29-1
d_call: TRBD2
cdr3_aa: CSVEEAASGRGSQFF

v_call: TRBV5-6
d_call: -
cdr3_aa: CASSLSAGNIQYF

v_call: TRBV11-3
d_call: -
cdr3_aa: CASSLVSANTEAFF

v_call: TRBV6-6
d_call: TRBD1
cdr3_aa: CASSPTGFTGELFF

v_call: TRBV6-5
d_call: -
cdr3_aa: CASSLGRGSYNEQFF

v_call: TRBV6-5
d_call: -
cdr3_aa: CATTSGTSYSYEQYF

v_call: TRBV15
d_call: TRBD1
cdr3_aa: CATSSPDRDEQYF

v_call: TRBV29-1
d_call: TRBD2
cdr3_aa: CSAGSGAAGELFF

v_call: TRBV6-5
d_call: TRBD1
cdr3_aa: CASRSGTGGNEQYF

v_call: TRBV30
d_call: TRBD1
cdr3_aa: CAWSTGQGDEQYF

v_call: TRBV5-6
d_call: -
cdr3_aa: CASSLTGVSEQYF

v_call: TRBV30
d_call: TRBD2
cdr3_aa: CAWALAGVQGYNEQFF

v_call: TRBV6-5
d_call: -
cdr3_aa: CASSYQATPLRHTQYF

v_call: TRBV19
d_call: TRBD2
cdr3_aa: CASSLAGGTHNEQFF

v_call: TRBV19
d_call: -
cdr3_aa: CASSPLGGTNEKLFF

v_call: TRBV11-3
d_call: -
cdr3_aa: CASSSLASPGLYF

v_call: TRBV6-5
d_call: TRBD2
cdr3_aa: CASVSGGNNEQFF

v_call: TRBV11-3
d_call: -
cdr3_aa: CASSLYRDQRGNEQFF

v_call: TRBV24-1
d_call: -
cdr3_aa: CATGSGDGYGYTF

v_call: TRBV12-3/TRBV12-4
d_call: -
cdr3_aa: CASTYGDTQYF

v_call: TRBV29-1
d_call: -
cdr3_aa: CSANSGMPGATQYF

v_call: TRBV6-6
d_call: -
cdr3_aa: CASSYSGAVTEAFF

v_call: TRBV19
d_call: -
cdr3_aa: CASILTGNTEAFF

v_call: TRBV7-6
d_call: TRBD2
cdr3_aa: CASSLNSGTDTQYF

v_call: TRBV27
d_call: TRBD2
cdr3_aa: CASRGLANNYEQYF

v_call: TRBV30
d_call: TRBD1
cdr3_aa: CAWSLDRGYGYTF

v_call: TRBV7-2
d_call: -
cdr3_aa: CASSFFADTQYF

v_call: TRBV6-1
d_call: -
cdr3_aa: CASSEVRGPETQYF

v_call: TRBV5-4
d_call: TRBD2
cdr3_aa: CASSASSGSDTQYF

v_call: TRBV11-1
d_call: -
cdr3_aa: CASSPLSYEQYF

v_call: TRBV6-5
d_call: TRBD1
cdr3_aa: CASSPNRDSTYEQYF

v_call: TRBV19
d_call: TRBD2
cdr3_aa: CASSLGLAGGNEQFF

v_call: TRBV5-6
d_call: -
cdr3_aa: CASSLRRTQETQYF

v_call: TRBV6-5
d_call: TRBD1
cdr3_aa: CASSGTGNNSPLHF

v_call: TRBV7-9
d_call: -
cdr3_aa: CASSGRTASTDTQYF

v_call: TRBV5-6
d_call: TRBD1
cdr3_aa: CASSREGQGPTETQYF

v_call: TRBV6-1
d_call: -
cdr3_aa: CASSYWSGTYEQYF

v_call: TRBV18
d_call: TRBD1
cdr3_aa: CASSPPVTGAYPQETQYF

v_call: TRBV30
d_call: -
cdr3_aa: CAWSVVFEQFF